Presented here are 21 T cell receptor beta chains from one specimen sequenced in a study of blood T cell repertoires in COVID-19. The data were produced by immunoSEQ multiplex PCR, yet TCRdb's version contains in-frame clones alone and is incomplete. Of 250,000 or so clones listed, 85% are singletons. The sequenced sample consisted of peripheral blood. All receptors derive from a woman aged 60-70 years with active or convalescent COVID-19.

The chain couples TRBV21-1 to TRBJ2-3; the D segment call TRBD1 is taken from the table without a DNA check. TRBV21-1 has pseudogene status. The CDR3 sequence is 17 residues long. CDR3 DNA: TGTGCCAGCAGCAAAGCATTCCACAGGGGGGAGTGGGATACGCAGTATTTT. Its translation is CASSKAFHRGEWDTQYF.

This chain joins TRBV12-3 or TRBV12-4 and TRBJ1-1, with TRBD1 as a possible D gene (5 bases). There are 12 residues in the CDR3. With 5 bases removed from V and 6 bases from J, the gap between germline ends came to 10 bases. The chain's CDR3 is CASSPQGAEAFF. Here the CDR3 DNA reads TGTGCCAGCAGTCCCCAGGGTGCTGAAGCTTTCTTT.

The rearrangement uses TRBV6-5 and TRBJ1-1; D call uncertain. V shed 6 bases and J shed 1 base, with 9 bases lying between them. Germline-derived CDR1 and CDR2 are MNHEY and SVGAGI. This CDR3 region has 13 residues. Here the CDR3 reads CASSTDKNTEAFF. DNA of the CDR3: TGTGCCAGCAGCACAGACAAGAACACTGAAGCTTTCTTT.

CDR3 loop: CASSSGQGRDTQYF. CDR3 coding DNA: TGTGCCAGCAGCTCTGGACAGGGTCGCGATACGCAGTATTTT. This chain joins TRBV11-3 and TRBJ2-3; 8 bases match TRBD1. This CDR3 has 14 amino acids. V lost 4 bases and J lost 6; bases outside the gene matches: 6. The germline gives CDR1 SGHNT, CDR2 YENEEA.

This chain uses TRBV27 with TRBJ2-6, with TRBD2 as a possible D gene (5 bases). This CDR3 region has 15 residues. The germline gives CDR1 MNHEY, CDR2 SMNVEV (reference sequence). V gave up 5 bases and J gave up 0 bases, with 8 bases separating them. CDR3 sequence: CASSPTSSGANVLTF. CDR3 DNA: TGTGCCAGCAGTCCAACTAGCTCTGGGGCCAACGTCCTGACTTTC.

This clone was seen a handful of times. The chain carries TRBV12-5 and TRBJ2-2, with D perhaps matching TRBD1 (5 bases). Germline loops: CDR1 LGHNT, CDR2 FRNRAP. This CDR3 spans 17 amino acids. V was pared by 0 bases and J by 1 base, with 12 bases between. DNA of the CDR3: TGTGCTAGTGGTTTGGTAAGGACACCCCGGAACACCGGGGAGCTGTTTTTT. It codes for CASGLVRTPRNTGELFF.

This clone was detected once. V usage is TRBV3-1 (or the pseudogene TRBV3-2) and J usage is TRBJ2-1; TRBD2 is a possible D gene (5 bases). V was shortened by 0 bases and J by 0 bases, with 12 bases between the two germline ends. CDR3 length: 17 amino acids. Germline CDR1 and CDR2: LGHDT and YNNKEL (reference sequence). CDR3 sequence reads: CASSQDLPGDSYNEQFF. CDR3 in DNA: TGTGCCAGCAGCCAAGATCTTCCCGGGGACTCCTACAATGAGCAGTTCTTC.

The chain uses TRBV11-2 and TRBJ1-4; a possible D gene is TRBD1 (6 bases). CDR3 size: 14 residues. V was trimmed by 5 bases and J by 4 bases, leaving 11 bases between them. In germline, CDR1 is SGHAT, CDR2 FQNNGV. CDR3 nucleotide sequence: TGTGCCAGCAGCCTGGACAGAATTAATGAAAAACTGTTTTTT. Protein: CASSLDRINEKLFF. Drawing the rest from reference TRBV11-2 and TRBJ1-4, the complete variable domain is EAGVAQSPRYKIIEKRQSVAFWCNPISGHATLYWYQQILGQGPKLLIQFQNNGVVDDSQLPKDRFSAERLKGVDSTLKIQPAKLEDSAVYLCASSLDRINEKLFFGSGTQLSVL.

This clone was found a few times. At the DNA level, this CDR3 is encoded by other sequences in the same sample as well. The CDR3 loop is CSAGGAEQYV. As DNA, the CDR3 is TGCAGTGCGGGGGGGGCCGAGCAGTACGTC. This chain joins TRBV20-1 and TRBJ2-7; maybe TRBD2 (7 bases). V was clipped by 6 bases and J by 6 bases, with 9 bases between them. Germline CDR1 is DFQATT and CDR2 is SNEGSKA (reference sequence). This CDR3 region has 10 residues.

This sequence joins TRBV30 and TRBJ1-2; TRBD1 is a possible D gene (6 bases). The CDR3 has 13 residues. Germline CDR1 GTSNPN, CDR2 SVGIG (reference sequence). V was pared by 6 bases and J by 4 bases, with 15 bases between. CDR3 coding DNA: TGTGCCTGCCGCTTACAGGGAGTCTATGGCTACACCTTC. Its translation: CACRLQGVYGYTF.

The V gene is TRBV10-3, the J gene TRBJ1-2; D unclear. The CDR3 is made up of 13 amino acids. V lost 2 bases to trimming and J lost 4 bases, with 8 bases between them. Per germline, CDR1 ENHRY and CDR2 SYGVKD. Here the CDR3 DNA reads TGTGCCATCAGTGAGCCCCTACGCTATGGCTACACCTTC. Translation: CAISEPLRYGYTF.

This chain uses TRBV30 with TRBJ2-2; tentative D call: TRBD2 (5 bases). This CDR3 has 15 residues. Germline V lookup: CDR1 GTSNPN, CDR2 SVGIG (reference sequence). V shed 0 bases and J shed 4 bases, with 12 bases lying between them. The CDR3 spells CAWSVFSRATGELFF. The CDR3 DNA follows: TGTGCCTGGAGTGTATTTTCGCGGGCCACCGGGGAGCTGTTTTTT.

Here the CDR3 DNA reads TGTGCCAGCAGCCAACGGGACAGGGGCCAAGAGACCCAGTACTTC. Translating it yields CASSQRDRGQETQYF. J is TRBJ2-5 and V is TRBV7-2; 10 bases fit TRBD1. The J segment lost 1 base and the V segment lost 5 bases, leaving 4 bases of the junction unmatched. Per the germline V gene, CDR1 is SGHTA and CDR2 is FQGNSA. The CDR3 runs 15 residues.

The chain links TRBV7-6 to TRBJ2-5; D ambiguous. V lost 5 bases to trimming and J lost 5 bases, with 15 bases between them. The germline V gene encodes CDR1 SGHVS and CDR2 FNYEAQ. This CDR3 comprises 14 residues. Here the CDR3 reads CASSLRVDGETQYF. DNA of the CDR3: TGTGCCAGCAGCCTCCGGGTCGACGGGGAGACCCAGTACTTC.

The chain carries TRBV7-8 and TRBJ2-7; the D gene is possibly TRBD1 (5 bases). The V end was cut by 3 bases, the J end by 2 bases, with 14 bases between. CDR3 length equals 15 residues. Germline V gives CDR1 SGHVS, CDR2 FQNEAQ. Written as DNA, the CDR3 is TGTGCCAGCAGCTTGCGGACCCAGGGAACCTACGAGCAGTACTTC. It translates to CASSLRTQGTYEQYF.

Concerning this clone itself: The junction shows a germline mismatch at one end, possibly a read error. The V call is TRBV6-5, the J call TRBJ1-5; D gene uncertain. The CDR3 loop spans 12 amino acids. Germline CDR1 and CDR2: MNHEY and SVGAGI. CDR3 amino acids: CASSDSRQPQHF. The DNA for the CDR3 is TGTGCCAGCAGTGACTCCCGTCAGCCCCAGCATTTT.

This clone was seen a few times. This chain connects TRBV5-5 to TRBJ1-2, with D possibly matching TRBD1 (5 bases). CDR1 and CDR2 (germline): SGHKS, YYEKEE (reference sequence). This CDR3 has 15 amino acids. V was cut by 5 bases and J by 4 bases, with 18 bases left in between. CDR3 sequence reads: CASSLQAQSSYGYTF. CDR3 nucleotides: TGTGCCAGCAGTCTACAGGCGCAGTCTTCCTATGGCTACACCTTC.

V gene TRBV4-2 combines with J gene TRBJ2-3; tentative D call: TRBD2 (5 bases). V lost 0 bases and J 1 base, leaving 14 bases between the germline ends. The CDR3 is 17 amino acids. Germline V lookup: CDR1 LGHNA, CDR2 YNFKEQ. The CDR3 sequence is CASSQDRPGSGTDTQYF. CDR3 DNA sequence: TGTGCCAGCAGCCAAGATCGGCCGGGATCAGGCACAGATACGCAGTATTTT.

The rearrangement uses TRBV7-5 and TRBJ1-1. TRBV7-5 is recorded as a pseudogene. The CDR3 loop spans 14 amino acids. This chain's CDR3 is CARSPYGRDTEAFF. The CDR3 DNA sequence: TGTGCCAGAAGCCCCTACGGGAGGGACACTGAAGCTTTCTTT.

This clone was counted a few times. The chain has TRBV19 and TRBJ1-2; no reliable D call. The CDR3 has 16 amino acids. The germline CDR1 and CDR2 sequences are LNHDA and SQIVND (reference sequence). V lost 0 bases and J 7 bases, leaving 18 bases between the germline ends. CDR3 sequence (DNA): TGTGCCAGTAGTATAGACTGGCAACTACCCGTGGGTGGCTACACCTTC. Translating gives CASSIDWQLPVGGYTF.

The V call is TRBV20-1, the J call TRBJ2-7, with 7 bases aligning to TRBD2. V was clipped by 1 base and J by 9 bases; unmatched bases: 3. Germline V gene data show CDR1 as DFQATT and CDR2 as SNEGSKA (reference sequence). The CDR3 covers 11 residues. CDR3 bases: TGCAGTGCTAGAGTTCGGGAGGTGCAGTACTTC. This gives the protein CSARVREVQYF.